This TCR beta chain was captured in a study of Graves' ophthalmopathy and Graves' hyperthyroidism. From germline, CDR1 is LGHDT and CDR2 YNNKEL (reference sequence). V was clipped by 0 bases and J by 4 bases, with 19 bases between them. The CDR3 has 18 residues. RNA transcripts yielded amplified TCR beta CDR3 regions. Amplification began with first-round RT-PCR using HTBI primers, then second-round multiplex PCR was performed. TCRdb processed the multiplex PCR reads anew with MiXCR; each CDR3 protein has one entry. This table holds 400,000 to 450,000 distinct CDR3 sequences, 20% to 25% found once. This TCR derives from a woman between 18 and 29 years old with stable Graves' hyperthyroidism. The specimen sequenced was peripheral blood. The gene calls are TRBV3-1 and TRBJ2-4; D possibly matches TRBD1 or TRBD2 (5 bases each). CDR3 protein: CASSQEGWYRDGKNIQYF. CDR3 nucleotides: TGTGCCAGCAGCCAAGAAGGATGGTACCGGGACGGTAAAAACATTCAGTACTTC.